This T cell receptor (beta chain) was recovered during a study of early T cells in non-severe SARS-CoV-2 infection. Findings and limits, study-wide: VDJdb matching favored anti-spike CD8 responses, missing private and CD4 specificities.

This clonotype was seen only a few times. Its antigen is unidentified. The germline V gene encodes CDR1 KGHDR and CDR2 SFDVKD. This CDR3 contains 14 residues. The ends were cut back, 2 bases at V and 7 bases at J, with 11 bases in the middle. TCRdb used MiXCR to reprocess the 5' RACE reads, holding one entry per CDR3 protein. This sample has 59,000 or so distinct CDR3 sequences, with roughly 12% found just once. The sequence derives from an adult who was a healthcare worker with PCR-confirmed SARS-CoV-2 infection or an uninfected control (not recorded which). Specimen: whole blood, collected at baseline. V is TRBV24-1 and J is TRBJ1-5; weak D call: TRBD1 (6 bases). The DNA of the CDR3 is TGTGCCACCAGTGATTCGGGAGACAGGCAGCCCCAGCATTTT. It codes for CATSDSGDRQPQHF.